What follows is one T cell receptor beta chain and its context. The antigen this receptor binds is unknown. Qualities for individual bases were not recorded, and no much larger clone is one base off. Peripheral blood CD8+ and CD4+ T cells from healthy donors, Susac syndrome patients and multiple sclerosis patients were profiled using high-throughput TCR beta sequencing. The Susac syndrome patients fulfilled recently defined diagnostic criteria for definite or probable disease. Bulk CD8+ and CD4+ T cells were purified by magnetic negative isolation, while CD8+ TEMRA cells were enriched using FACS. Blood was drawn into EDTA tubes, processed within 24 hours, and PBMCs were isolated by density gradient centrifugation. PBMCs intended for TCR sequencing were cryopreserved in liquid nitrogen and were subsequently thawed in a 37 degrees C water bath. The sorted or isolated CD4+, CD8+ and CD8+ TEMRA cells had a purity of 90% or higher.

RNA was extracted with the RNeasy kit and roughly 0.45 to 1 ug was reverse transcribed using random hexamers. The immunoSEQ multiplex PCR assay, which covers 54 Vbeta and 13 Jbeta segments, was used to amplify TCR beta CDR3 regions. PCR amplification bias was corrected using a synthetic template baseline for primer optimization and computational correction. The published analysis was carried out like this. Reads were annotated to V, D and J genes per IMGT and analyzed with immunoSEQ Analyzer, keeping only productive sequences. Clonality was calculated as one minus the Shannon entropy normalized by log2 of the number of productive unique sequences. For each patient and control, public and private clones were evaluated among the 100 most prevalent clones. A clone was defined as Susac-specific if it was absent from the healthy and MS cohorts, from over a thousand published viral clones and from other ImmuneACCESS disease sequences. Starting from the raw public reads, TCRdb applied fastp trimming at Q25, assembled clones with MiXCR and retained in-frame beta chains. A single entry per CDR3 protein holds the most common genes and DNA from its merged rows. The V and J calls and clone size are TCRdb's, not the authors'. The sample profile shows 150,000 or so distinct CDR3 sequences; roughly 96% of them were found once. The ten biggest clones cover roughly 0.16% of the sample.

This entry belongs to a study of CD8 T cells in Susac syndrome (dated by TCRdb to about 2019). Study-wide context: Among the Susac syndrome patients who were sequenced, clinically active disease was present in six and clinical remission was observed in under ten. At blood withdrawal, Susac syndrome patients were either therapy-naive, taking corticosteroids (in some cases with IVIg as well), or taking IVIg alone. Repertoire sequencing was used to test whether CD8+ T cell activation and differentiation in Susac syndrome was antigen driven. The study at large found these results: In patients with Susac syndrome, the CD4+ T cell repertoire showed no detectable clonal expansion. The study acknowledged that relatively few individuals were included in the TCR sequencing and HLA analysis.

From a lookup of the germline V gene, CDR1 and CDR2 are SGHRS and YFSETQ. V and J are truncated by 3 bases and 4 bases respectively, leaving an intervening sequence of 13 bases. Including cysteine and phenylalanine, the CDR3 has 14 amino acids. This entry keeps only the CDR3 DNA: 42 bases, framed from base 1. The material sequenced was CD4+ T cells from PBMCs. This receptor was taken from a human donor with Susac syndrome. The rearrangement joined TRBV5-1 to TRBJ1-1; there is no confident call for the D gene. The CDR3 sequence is CASSYGLEGTEAFF. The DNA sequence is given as TGCGCCAGCAGCTATGGCCTGGAGGGCACTGAAGCTTTCTTT.